Listed here are 5 T cell receptor beta chains from one sample, sequenced in a study of PD-1 blockade in classical Hodgkin lymphoma. Sequencing used immunoSEQ multiplex PCR; TCRdb keeps in-frame clones, though not all of them. The sample holds about 97,000 clones; approximately 80% are singletons and the top ten take less than 15%. In every patient, relapse followed autologous stem cell transplantation, while exposure to brentuximab vedotin differed. The sample in question was peripheral blood mononuclear cells (PBMCs), obtained at baseline. The source of these receptors is a human donor with classical Hodgkin lymphoma.

The chain uses TRBV10-1 and TRBJ1-2; TRBD1 aligns across 9 bases. The junction had 12 bases not matched to a gene; V was cut back by 7 bases and J by 3 bases. Germline CDR1 is WNHNN and CDR2 is SYGVQD (reference sequence). This CDR3 spans 16 amino acids. Here the CDR3 reads CASITGGERSDYGYTF. The CDR3, as DNA: TGCGCCAGCATTACAGGGGGCGAAAGGTCTGACTATGGCTACACCTTC.

The V call is TRBV19, the J call TRBJ1-2; D ambiguous. The CDR3 contains 10 residues. Germline V CDR1 and CDR2: LNHDA, SQIVND (reference sequence). The V and J ends lost 7 bases and 2 bases respectively, with 2 bases between them. CDR3 nucleotides: TGTGCCAGTAAGAACTATGGCTACACCTTC. As protein: CASKNYGYTF.

As DNA, the CDR3 is TGTGCCAGCAGTGAAGGGACAGGGCACACAGATACGCAGTATTTT. Protein sequence: CASSEGTGHTDTQYF. V is TRBV6-1 and J is TRBJ2-3, with 8 bases matching TRBD1. Germline assignment: CDR1 MNHNS and CDR2 SASEGT. This CDR3 has 15 amino acids. V gave up 1 base and J gave up 2 bases; unmatched junction bases: 2.

The chain employs TRBV11-2 and TRBJ2-5; 14 nucleotides line up with TRBD2. Germline V gene sequence: CDR1 SGHAT, CDR2 FQNNGV. V shed 5 bases, J shed 4 bases, and the junction held 6 bases outside the gene matches. This CDR3 region has 16 residues. CDR3 protein: CASSPWTSGRSETQYF. The CDR3 DNA reads TGTGCCAGCAGCCCCTGGACTAGCGGGAGGTCAGAGACCCAGTACTTC. Filled out from reference TRBV11-2 and TRBJ2-5, the complete variable domain reads EAGVAQSPRYKIIEKRQSVAFWCNPISGHATLYWYQQILGQGPKLLIQFQNNGVVDDSQLPKDRFSAERLKGVDSTLKIQPAKLEDSAVYLCASSPWTSGRSETQYFGPGTRLLVL.

The chain combines TRBV5-1 with TRBJ2-7; 13 nucleotides match TRBD2. The CDR3 consists of 16 residues. After removal of 4 bases from V and 0 bases from J, the junction contained 4 bases not matched to a gene. Germline CDR1 and CDR2: SGHRS and YFSETQ. CDR3 loop: CASSQGLAGFSYEQYF. The CDR3 nucleotides read TGCGCCAGCAGCCAGGGACTAGCGGGATTCTCCTACGAGCAGTACTTC.